This record looks at one TCR beta chain sequence and its context. Its antigen remains unidentified. The data were produced by immunoSEQ multiplex PCR, yet TCRdb's version contains in-frame clones alone and is incomplete. The data contain some 120,000 clones, around three quarters of them singletons. Noted time point: week 11, during vaccination. Vaccinated patients received 300 ug of mutant IDH1 20-mer peptide per dose, with topical imiquimod. There were new WHO grade 3 or 4 astrocytomas in the donors, and these were IDH1-mutant and ATRX-lost. The sample belongs to a study of a mutant IDH1 vaccine in newly diagnosed glioma. Overall study: Eight vaccinations reached patients in weeks 1, 3, 5, 7, 11, 15, 19 and 23. Averaging roughly 40 years of age, treated patients were around 60% male and approximately 40% female. Most patients had received both radiotherapy and temozolomide, the prior options being radiotherapy, temozolomide, or both.

Germline values: CDR1 SGHTA, CDR2 FQGNSA. The V and J ends lost 5 bases and 7 bases respectively, with 19 bases between them. The CDR3 is 15 amino acids. Sequences were derived from PBMCs, sampled from a glioma patient whose treatment included an IDH1 peptide vaccine. V and J are TRBV7-2 and TRBJ2-3, with a weak D call TRBD1 (6 bases). The sequence came from a man aged 35-49 years with glioma. The CDR3 sequence is CASSPDRSTSNTQYF. The CDR3 DNA reads as TGTGCCAGCAGCCCCGACAGGAGTACCTCAAATACGCAGTATTTT.